The 10 T cell receptor beta chains presented below share a single source sample, sequenced in a study of blood T cell repertoires in COVID-19. Profiled with immunoSEQ multiplex PCR; TCRdb holds only in-frame clones, not every one. The table includes some 150,000 clones, 84% detected once. Specimen: peripheral blood. These TCRs come from a human donor in a cohort sampled during active COVID-19.

The V gene is TRBV11-2, the J gene TRBJ2-4, with a weak D call TRBD2 (6 bases). CDR1 is SGHAT, CDR2 FQNNGV, per germline. The ends were cut back, 1 base at V and 8 bases at J, with 12 bases in the middle. The CDR3 covers 14 residues. CDR3 DNA: TGTGCCAGCAGCTTAGCCGGGAGAGGAGACATTCAGTACTTC. Protein: CASSLAGRGDIQYF.

The chain combines TRBV20-1 with TRBJ2-5, with 8 nucleotides matching TRBD2. CDR3 length equals 13 residues. Germline assignment: CDR1 DFQATT and CDR2 SNEGSKA (reference sequence). V shed 3 bases and J 3 bases; nucleotides not matched to a gene: 3. Here the CDR3 reads CSASILAEETQYF. The CDR3 DNA reads TGCAGTGCTAGTATACTAGCGGAAGAGACCCAGTACTTC.

This clone was seen once. The V gene is TRBV2, the J gene TRBJ2-7; 10 nucleotides agree with TRBD2. With V trimmed by 6 bases and J by 7 bases, 12 bases remained unmatched. The CDR3 covers 15 residues. Looked up from germline, CDR1 is SNHLY and CDR2 is FYNNEI. The CDR3 sequence: CASSDGAGGPREQYV. The CDR3 DNA reads TGTGCCAGCAGCGACGGAGCGGGAGGGCCGAGGGAGCAGTACGTC.

The rearrangement uses TRBV7-6 and TRBJ1-5; D possibly corresponds to TRBD1 (5 bases). V was shortened by 3 bases and J by 0 bases, with 9 bases between the two germline ends. Per the germline V gene, CDR1 is SGHVS and CDR2 is FNYEAQ. This CDR3 region has 15 residues. CDR3 sequence: CASSLGPLSNQPQHF. Here the CDR3 DNA reads TGTGCCAGCAGCTTGGGGCCCCTTAGCAATCAGCCCCAGCATTTT.

The CDR3 DNA follows: TGCGCCAGCAGCTTGGCGGGACAGGGGTATTCACCCCTCCACTTT. The encoded protein is CASSLAGQGYSPLHF. The chain employs TRBV5-1 and TRBJ1-6; TRBD1 matches 10 bases. The V segment lost 0 bases and the J segment 8 bases; nucleotides outside the gene matches: 2. This CDR3 has 15 amino acids. Per germline, CDR1 SGHRS and CDR2 YFSETQ.

The chain employs TRBV7-8 and TRBJ2-3; possible D gene TRBD2, 5 bases. Germline values: CDR1 SGHVS, CDR2 FQNEAQ. Trimming stripped 1 base from V and 1 base from J, with 12 bases between. The CDR3 extends over 16 amino acids. The CDR3 sequence: CASSLDPGIGTDTQYF. The CDR3, as DNA: TGTGCCAGCAGCTTAGATCCGGGAATTGGCACAGATACGCAGTATTTT.

The rearrangement links TRBV6-5 to TRBJ2-7; a possible D gene is TRBD1 (6 bases). Trimming removed 8 bases from V and 3 bases from J, with 20 bases in between. Germline V gives CDR1 MNHEY, CDR2 SVGAGI. This CDR3 region has 15 residues. CDR3 protein: CASSQPQGRGYEQYF. The CDR3 DNA reads as TGTGCCAGCTCTCAGCCACAGGGACGAGGCTACGAGCAGTACTTC.

The V call is TRBV19, the J call TRBJ1-2, with 10 bases aligning to TRBD1. The length of the CDR3 is 18 residues. Per germline, CDR1 LNHDA and CDR2 SQIVND (reference sequence). V shed 3 bases, J shed 0 bases, and the junction held 10 bases outside the gene matches. CDR3 loop: CASSISGTGVLANYGYTF. The CDR3, as DNA: TGTGCCAGTAGTATTTCCGGGACAGGGGTCCTAGCTAACTATGGCTACACCTTC.

The chain combines TRBV9 with TRBJ1-2; TRBD1 is a possible D gene (6 bases). V lost 8 bases and J 4 bases, leaving 18 bases between the germline ends. Per the germline V gene, CDR1 is SGDLS and CDR2 is YYNGEE. This CDR3 region has 14 residues. The CDR3 bases are TGTGCCAGTACAAGGGGGACCCGCTCCTATGGCTACACCTTC. This sequence encodes CASTRGTRSYGYTF.

The chain has TRBV12-3 or TRBV12-4 and TRBJ1-6; D might be TRBD1 (6 bases). With 5 bases removed from V and 14 bases from J, the gap between germline ends came to 13 bases. The CDR3 is 12 residues long. The CDR3: CASSRDIRSLHF. The CDR3 DNA sequence: TGTGCCAGCAGTCGGGACATTAGATCCCTCCACTTT.